This TCR beta chain was sequenced during a study of T cell repertoires in cytomegalovirus infection. Looking at the study overall: Indicated by public TCR beta signatures were CMV infection and matching HLA type.

In regard to this clonotype: Its antigen is currently unknown.

Study results and caveats: The study found HLA-C-restricted CMV-specific TCR beta clonotypes dominating the ex vivo response. Summed public TCR beta family frequency identified CMV carriers bearing the relevant HLA.

The length of the CDR3 is 15 residues. CDR1 is MNHEY and CDR2 is SVGEGT in the germline V gene. V lost 0 bases to trimming and J lost 0 bases, with 9 bases between them. TCRdb fed the reads into MiXCR, producing one record per CDR3 protein. The table shows 120,000 to 150,000 distinct CDR3 sequences, with about 6.3% occurring only once. The sample comprised PBMCs. This receptor was obtained from a human donor in good health (CMV status not recorded). Some clones in this sample may be carry-over from other donors' samples. The rearrangement links TRBV6-2 or TRBV6-3 to TRBJ2-7; no reliable D call. CDR3 region: CASSYSTRSSYEQYF. In nucleotides, the CDR3 is TGTGCCAGCAGTTACTCGACCCGGAGCTCCTACGAGCAGTACTTC.